This is a list of T cell receptor beta chains from one sample in a study of blood T cell repertoires in COVID-19. Here immunoSEQ multiplex PCR was the method, and the copy in TCRdb shows in-frame clones only, minus some. The sample lists roughly 110,000 clones; approximately 88% were seen once. Sequencing was done on a sample of peripheral blood. The origin of the receptors is a man aged 35 to 55 with active or convalescent COVID-19. The CDR3 runs from the conserved cysteine through the conserved F or W. A D gene is named only where the DNA matches it firmly.

j_gene,v_gene,d_gene,CDR3aa
TRBJ2-7,TRBV4-3,TRBD1,CASSQGGGTGGYEQYF
TRBJ1-2,TRBV27,-,CASSTDRRYGYTF
TRBJ2-2,TRBV7-8,TRBD1,CASSLGQGAFIGGELFF
TRBJ1-2,TRBV20-1,-,CSAIPNYGYTF
TRBJ1-2,TRBV18,TRBD1,CASSPDRAHGYTF
TRBJ1-1,TRBV12-3/TRBV12-4,-,CASTLTGNTEAFF
TRBJ1-5,TRBV2,TRBD1,CASSRQGGQPQHF
TRBJ1-5,TRBV4-3,-,CASSQEQQGGQPQHF
TRBJ2-2,TRBV30,-,CAWTVLPTGSGELFF
TRBJ2-7,TRBV19,-,CASSILPGGSYEQYF
TRBJ2-5,TRBV30,TRBD2,CAWWILGGETQYF